A single T cell receptor beta chain is shown here with its context. The data are from a study of CD8 T cells in Susac syndrome. RNA in amounts of roughly 0.5 to 1 ug was reverse transcribed with random hexamers. TCRdb ran MiXCR on the immunoSEQ multiplex PCR reads and lists one entry per CDR3 protein. The profile covers around 150,000 distinct CDR3 sequences, with under 97% appearing a single time and 0.075% to 0.09% taken by the ten largest. Germline CDR1 and CDR2: DFQATT and SNEGSKA (reference sequence). The ends were cut back, 0 bases at V and 12 bases at J, with 9 bases in the middle. This CDR3 comprises 11 residues.

The sequenced sample consisted of CD4+ T cells from PBMCs. The chain combines TRBV20-1 with TRBJ2-1; D is uncertain. The sequence came from a human donor with Susac syndrome. The CDR3: CSARDRRAQFF. The CDR3 coding sequence is TGCAGTGCTAGAGATCGTAGGGCGCAGTTCTTC.